The TCR beta chain described here comes from a study of blood T cell repertoires in COVID-19. Study-wide context: From the United States, Italy and Spain came samples of acute and convalescent COVID-19. T cells, B-cell-depleted T cells, or PBMCs provided the cDNA or gDNA that served as material.

Trimming removed 10 bases from V and 7 bases from J; junction bases left unmatched: 18. The CDR3 sequence is 17 residues long. CDR1 is KGHDR and CDR2 is SFDVKD in the germline V gene. Per the authors' pipeline: Scientists estimated how many nucleated cells there were by amplifying reference gene primers. Only in-frame clones appear in the TCRdb table, and some are missing; sequencing was by immunoSEQ multiplex PCR. The DNA was the basis for D and trimming; V, J and clone size are from that table. Of approximately 330,000 clones detected, roughly 89% appear once; the ten largest clones hold around 0.97%.

The V call is TRBV24-1, the J call TRBJ2-1; 10 positions match TRBD1. The source of this sequence is a woman in her forties with COVID-19, enrolled during active disease. Sequencing was performed on peripheral blood. The CDR3 bases are TGTGCCACAGGGCCTTCTTCGCCGGGACAGGGGTTGAATGAGCAGTTCTTC. This translates into CATGPSSPGQGLNEQFF.